This T cell receptor beta chain was sequenced in a study of T cell repertoires in cytomegalovirus infection. Study overall: Shared public TCR beta signatures pointed to both CMV infection and a matching HLA type. General study points: HLA-C-restricted, CMV-specific TCR beta clonotypes were dominant ex vivo. Summed public TCR beta family frequency identified CMV carriers bearing the relevant HLA.

Via MiXCR, TCRdb re-called the reads, giving one row per CDR3 protein. The sample yields approximately 500,000 distinct CDR3 sequences, about 25% seen once. Regarding this clonotype: Its antigen is as yet unknown.

V gave up 8 bases and J gave up 3 bases, with 16 bases separating them. The length of the CDR3 is 13 residues. Looked up from germline, CDR1 is GTSNPN and CDR2 is SVGIG (reference sequence). Sample: PBMCs. V is TRBV30 and J is TRBJ1-1; D unclear. The TCR was taken from a human donor in good health (CMV status not recorded). Some clones in this sample may be carry-over from other donors' samples. CDR3 in amino acids: CAARRGLDTEAFF. CDR3 DNA sequence: TGTGCCGCCCGGCGAGGGTTGGACACTGAAGCTTTCTTT.